This entry lists 10 T cell receptor beta chains sequenced from one sample in a study of T cells after posttransplantation cyclophosphamide. Treatment was busulfan-fludarabine conditioning, a marrow graft, and cyclophosphamide on days +3 and +4. The assay was immunoSEQ multiplex PCR, and TCRdb's table has in-frame clones only and misses some. This sample comprises roughly 8,000 clones, none seen once only. Sample: PBMCs, taken after allogeneic stem cell transplant with posttransplant cyclophosphamide. These receptors originate from a male patient aged 18 to 29 who received an allogeneic stem cell transplant from an unrelated donor, was CMV-positive, and had acute and chronic GVHD. Some of these T cells may belong to the graft donor.

This clone came up many times. The V gene is TRBV18, the J gene TRBJ1-2; TRBD1 might be the D (6 bases). The germline gives CDR1 KGHSH, CDR2 LQKENI. The CDR3 is 15 residues long. V lost 3 bases, J lost 0 bases, and 11 bases lay in between. The CDR3 region has the DNA TGTGCCAGCTCACCTCGGGACATAACTAACTATGGCTACACCTTC. This gives the protein CASSPRDITNYGYTF. The full variable domain, in which reference TRBV18 and TRBJ1-2 provide the parts outside the CDR3, is NAGVMQNPRHLVRRRGQEARLRCSPMKGHSHVYWYRQLPEEGLKFMVYLQKENIIDESGMPKERFSAEFPKEGPSILRIQQVVRGDSAAYFCASSPRDITNYGYTFGSGTRLTVV.

At least ten counts were recorded for this clone. The gene calls are TRBV25-1 and TRBJ1-4; TRBD1 is a possible D gene (5 bases). The CDR3 runs 15 residues. Trimming removed 7 bases from V and 3 bases from J, with 15 bases in between. Germline V gene data show CDR1 as MGHDK and CDR2 as SYGVNS. The CDR3 loop is CASTRTKGPNEKLFF. CDR3 nucleotides: TGTGCCAGCACTAGAACGAAGGGGCCTAATGAAAAACTGTTTTTT.

This clone was found many times. V is TRBV18 and J is TRBJ1-6; 9 nucleotides line up with TRBD1. The ends lost 3 bases at V and 5 bases at J; junction bases unmatched: 11. The CDR3 is 18 amino acids. CDR1 is KGHSH, CDR2 LQKENI, per germline. The CDR3 DNA reads TGTGCCAGCTCACCGCAACTGGACAGGGGCAAGGATAATTCACCCCTCCACTTT. It is translated as CASSPQLDRGKDNSPLHF.

This clone was found many times. V and J are TRBV2 and TRBJ2-1; 7 bases are shared with TRBD1. With V trimmed by 4 bases and J by 5 bases, 5 bases remained unmatched. CDR1 and CDR2 from the germline V gene are SNHLY and FYNNEI. The length of the CDR3 is 14 residues. The CDR3 protein is CASSAGTVNNEQFF. CDR3 coding DNA: TGTGCCAGCAGTGCCGGGACAGTTAACAATGAGCAGTTCTTC.

This clone was observed many times. This CDR3 reads CASSGRTRDTGELFF. CDR3 bases: TGCGCCAGCAGCGGGCGGACCAGGGACACCGGGGAGCTGTTTTTT. This rearrangement joins TRBV5-1 to TRBJ2-2; tentatively, D is TRBD1 (5 bases). CDR3 length: 15 residues. V was shortened by 4 bases and J by 3 bases, with 13 bases between the two germline ends. The germline V gene has CDR1 SGHRS and CDR2 YFSETQ.

This clone was seen at least ten times. This chain joins TRBV11-3 and TRBJ1-1, with a possible D match to TRBD1 (6 bases). CDR1 is SGHNT, CDR2 YENEEA, per germline. The V gene lost 5 bases and the J gene lost 2 bases, with 9 bases spanning the gap. The CDR3 sequence is 13 residues long. This CDR3 is CASSQGQNTEAFF. DNA of the CDR3: TGTGCCAGCAGCCAGGGACAAAACACTGAAGCTTTCTTT. Combining the CDR3 with reference TRBV11-3 and TRBJ1-1 gives the whole variable domain EAGVVQSPRYKIIEKKQPVAFWCNPISGHNTLYWYLQNLGQGPELLIRYENEEAVDDSQLPKDRFSAERLKGVDSTLKIQPAELGDSAVYLCASSQGQNTEAFFGQGTRLTVV.

Many counts were recorded for this clone. The chain recombines TRBV15 with TRBJ1-3; D is unclear. CDR3 length: 16 amino acids. Per germline, CDR1 LNHNV and CDR2 YYDKDF (reference sequence). V was trimmed by 3 bases and J by 4 bases, leaving 16 bases between them. In nucleotides, the CDR3 is TGTGCCACCAGCAGTAACCCGGGGTCGAGGGGAAACACCATATATTTT. This encodes CATSSNPGSRGNTIYF.

This clone was seen repeatedly, ten times or more. The gene calls are TRBV12-5 and TRBJ2-2, with D uncertain. V lost 6 bases and J 0 bases, leaving 8 bases between the germline ends. This CDR3 has 14 residues. Germline V CDR1 and CDR2: LGHNT, FRNRAP. In nucleotides, the CDR3 is TGTGCTAGTGGGCCACAACCGAACACCGGGGAGCTGTTTTTT. This sequence encodes CASGPQPNTGELFF.

This clone was seen at least ten times. The chain has TRBV5-6 and TRBJ1-1, with D possibly matching TRBD1 (6 bases). Looked up from germline, CDR1 is SGHDT and CDR2 is YYEEEE. The CDR3 sequence is 14 residues long. V lost 0 bases, J lost 1 base, and 7 bases lay in between. The chain's CDR3 is CASSLGTANTEAFF. The CDR3 DNA reads TGTGCCAGCAGCTTGGGGACAGCGAACACTGAAGCTTTCTTT.

This clone was seen repeatedly, ten times or more. CDR3 in DNA: TGCGCCAGCAGCGGGGAGCGTCTCCAAGAGACCCAGTACTTC. Its protein is CASSGERLQETQYF. The V and J genes are TRBV5-1 and TRBJ2-5; the D gene is possibly TRBD2 (5 bases). From germline, CDR1 is SGHRS and CDR2 YFSETQ. V was cut by 4 bases and J by 1 base, with 11 bases left in between. The CDR3 totals 14 residues.